A single sample gave rise to the 18 T cell receptor beta chains below, sequenced in a study of blood T cell repertoires in COVID-19. The protocol was immunoSEQ multiplex PCR, while the TCRdb copy is restricted to in-frame clones and leaves out a portion. There are a few hundred thousand clones in the sample; 90% occur only once, and over 3.5% lies in the top ten. Source material: PBMCs or T cells enriched from blood (not recorded which). The receptors stem from a young woman with acute COVID-19.

The V gene is TRBV29-1, the J gene TRBJ1-2; no firm D call. CDR1 and CDR2 from the germline V gene are SQVTM and ANQGSEA. V was pared by 3 bases and J by 2 bases, with 13 bases between. The CDR3 is 14 amino acids. CDR3 DNA sequence: TGCAGCGTTGATATACAAAGCGGGAACTATGGCTACACCTTC. This sequence encodes CSVDIQSGNYGYTF. Full variable domain (rest looked up from reference TRBV29-1 and TRBJ1-2): SAVISQKPSRDICQRGTSLTIQCQVDSQVTMMFWYRQQPGQSLTLIATANQGSEATYESGFVIDKFPISRPNLTFSTLTVSNMSPEDSSIYLCSVDIQSGNYGYTFGSGTRLTVV.

The chain is built from TRBV27 and TRBJ1-4; unclear D gene. The germline gives CDR1 MNHEY, CDR2 SMNVEV (reference sequence). Trimming cost V 2 bases and J 3 bases, with 10 bases left between them. The CDR3 length is 15 residues. CDR3 protein: CASSLGESANEKLFF. The CDR3 coding sequence is TGTGCCAGCAGTTTAGGAGAGTCGGCTAATGAAAAACTGTTTTTT.

This clone was counted a single time. V usage is TRBV20-1 and J usage is TRBJ1-4; no firm D call. Deletions cut 2 bases from V and 12 bases from J, with 4 bases between. In germline, CDR1 is DFQATT, CDR2 SNEGSKA (reference sequence). The CDR3 spans 9 residues. The CDR3 sequence: CSARRELFF. The CDR3, as DNA: TGCAGTGCTAGAAGAGAACTGTTTTTT.

This clone has a single count. The chain is built from TRBV19 and TRBJ1-2; 7 bases are a match to TRBD1. The trim removed 0 bases at V and 6 bases at J, leaving 4 bases unmatched. Germline loops: CDR1 LNHDA, CDR2 SQIVND (reference sequence). The length of the CDR3 is 14 residues. CDR3 DNA: TGTGCCAGTAGTATAGAGCCGACAGGGCATGGCTACACCTTC. Protein sequence: CASSIEPTGHGYTF.

This sequence joins TRBV11-2 and TRBJ2-1; TRBD2 matches at 10 bases. This CDR3 is 15 amino acids long. V lost 5 bases to trimming and J lost 14 bases; unmatched junction nucleotides: 15. Per the germline V gene, CDR1 is SGHAT and CDR2 is FQNNGV. CDR3 nucleotide sequence: TGTGCCAGCAGCGCTACGGGACTAGCGACTTTTAAGGAGTTCTTC. It yields the protein CASSATGLATFKEFF.

Turning to this clone: In the same sample, other DNA sequences code for this CDR3. V and J are TRBV19 and TRBJ2-1, with 9 bases that match TRBD2. Trimming took 5 bases from V and 0 from J; bases not matched to a gene: 2. Per the germline V gene, CDR1 is LNHDA and CDR2 is SQIVND (reference sequence). The CDR3 loop spans 15 amino acids. The CDR3 protein is CASSPTSGSYNEQFF. Here the CDR3 DNA reads TGTGCCAGTAGTCCGACTAGCGGCTCCTACAATGAGCAGTTCTTC.

The genes are TRBV28 and TRBJ2-5; TRBD2 matches 12 bases. The CDR3 consists of 20 residues. Per germline, CDR1 MDHEN and CDR2 SYDVKM. Unmatched junction bases numbered 22, after V lost 5 bases and J lost 6 bases. CDR3 nucleotide sequence: TGTGCCAGCAGTCCCTCGACAGCGAGTACGACTAGCGGGAGTGGGAAGACCCAGTACTTC. Amino acid sequence: CASSPSTASTTSGSGKTQYF.

The J gene is TRBJ1-6, the V gene TRBV13; 7 bases fit TRBD1. From germline, CDR1 is PRHDT and CDR2 FYEKMQ (reference sequence). The CDR3 is made up of 21 amino acids. The ends lost 4 bases at V and 0 bases at J; junction bases unmatched: 18. The CDR3 here is CASSSGPGQSFSSSYNSPLHF. In DNA form, the CDR3 reads TGTGCCAGCAGCTCAGGTCCGGGACAGAGCTTTTCGAGCTCCTATAATTCACCCCTCCACTTT.

The V and J genes are TRBV9 and TRBJ2-7; 7 nucleotides align to TRBD2. Germline V gene lookup returns CDR1 SGDLS and CDR2 YYNGEE. CDR3 length equals 14 residues. Trimming at V came to 4 bases and at J to 2 bases, leaving 6 bases not matched to a gene. CDR3 DNA sequence: TGTGCCAGCAGCCCACGGGACTATCCCTACGAGCAGTACTTC. Translating it yields CASSPRDYPYEQYF. Full variable domain (missing parts from reference TRBV9 and TRBJ2-7): DSGVTQTPKHLITATGQRVTLRCSPRSGDLSVYWYQQSLDQGLQFLIQYYNGEERAKGNILERFSAQQFPDLHSELNLSSLELGDSALYFCASSPRDYPYEQYFGPGTRLTVT.

The rearrangement links TRBV25-1 to TRBJ2-5; 11 bases are shared with TRBD1. CDR1 MGHDK and CDR2 SYGVNS come from the germline V gene. The ends lost 8 bases at V and 4 bases at J; junction bases unmatched: 6. The CDR3 runs 14 residues. Here the CDR3 reads CASQDRGRVETQYF. The DNA for the CDR3 is TGTGCCAGCCAGGACAGGGGGCGGGTAGAGACCCAGTACTTC.

This clone was recorded only once. The chain combines TRBV19 with TRBJ2-3; 8 positions match TRBD1. CDR1 is LNHDA and CDR2 is SQIVND in the germline V gene (reference sequence). V lost 3 bases and J lost 8; bases outside the gene matches: 1. The CDR3 is 12 residues long. The chain's CDR3 is CASSIGQGTQYF. The DNA for the CDR3 is TGTGCCAGTAGTATCGGACAGGGTACGCAGTATTTT.

V is TRBV5-4 and J is TRBJ2-1; TRBD2 is a possible D gene (6 bases). Per the germline V gene, CDR1 is SGHNT and CDR2 is YYREEE (reference sequence). With 2 bases removed from V and 3 bases from J, the gap between germline ends came to 9 bases. The CDR3 has 14 residues. For the CDR3, the DNA is TGTGCCAGCAGCTTACGGGACTTCTACAATGAGCAGTTCTTC. Its protein is CASSLRDFYNEQFF.

The chain uses TRBV5-1 and TRBJ2-3; the match to TRBD2 covers 11 bases. Germline CDR1 reads SGHRS; CDR2 reads YFSETQ. The V and J ends lost 2 bases and 5 bases, in that order; junction bases with no gene match: 7. The CDR3 has 16 amino acids. The chain's CDR3 is CASSFTSGRRVDTQYF. The CDR3 DNA is TGCGCCAGCAGCTTCACTAGCGGGAGAAGGGTAGATACGCAGTATTTT. The variable domain in full, completed from reference TRBV5-1 and TRBJ2-3, reads KAGVTQTPRYLIKTRGQQVTLSCSPISGHRSVSWYQQTPGQGLQFLFEYFSETQRNKGNFPGRFSGRQFSNSRSEMNVSTLELGDSALYLCASSFTSGRRVDTQYFGPGTRLTVL.

The V gene is TRBV3-1 (or the pseudogene TRBV3-2), the J gene TRBJ2-7, with 8 bases aligning to TRBD1. Losses at the gene ends were 0 bases for V and 2 bases for J; bases not matched to a gene: 3. This CDR3 spans 15 amino acids. In germline, CDR1 is LGHDT, CDR2 YNNKEL (reference sequence). The CDR3 spells CASSQDLTGAYEQYF. DNA for the CDR3: TGTGCCAGCAGCCAAGACTTGACAGGGGCCTACGAGCAGTACTTC.

The rearrangement joins TRBV28 to TRBJ2-7, with D tentatively TRBD2 (6 bases). Trimming left V 5 bases short and J 2 bases short, with 10 bases between. The CDR3 is made up of 13 amino acids. Per germline, CDR1 MDHEN and CDR2 SYDVKM. CDR3: CASSRLVTYEQYF. For the CDR3, the DNA is TGTGCCAGCAGTCGACTAGTTACCTACGAGCAGTACTTC.

V gene TRBV24-1 combines with J gene TRBJ1-1, with D uncertain. CDR1 and CDR2 from the germline V gene are KGHDR and SFDVKD. This CDR3 has 13 amino acids. V gave up 9 bases and J gave up 6 bases, with 16 bases separating them. As DNA, the CDR3 is TGTGCCACCTCCTCGGGGTTCTCAGCTGAAGCTTTCTTT. Protein: CATSSGFSAEAFF.

The chain employs TRBV6-1 and TRBJ1-5, with D unresolved. The ends were cut back, 2 bases at V and 7 bases at J, with 15 bases in the middle. The CDR3 consists of 15 residues. Per germline, CDR1 MNHNS and CDR2 SASEGT. In nucleotides, the CDR3 is TGTGCCAGCAGTGAATTGGGCATTTCACAGCAGCCCCAGCATTTT. This encodes CASSELGISQQPQHF.

This rearrangement joins TRBV4-1 to TRBJ2-3; D is perhaps TRBD2 (7 bases). This CDR3 is 17 amino acids long. V lost 5 bases and J 0 bases, leaving 18 bases between the germline ends. Per germline, CDR1 MGHRA and CDR2 YSYEKL. Written as DNA, the CDR3 is TGCGCCAGCAGCAGAGGGGGAAGGGAGGGAAGCACAGATACGCAGTATTTT. Translation gives CASSRGGREGSTDTQYF.